This is a list of T cell receptor beta chains from one sample in a study of spatial heterogeneity in lung cancer. TCRdb re-called the 5' RACE reads with MiXCR, one entry per CDR3 protein. Of tens of thousands of distinct CDR3 sequences listed, under 4% are singletons. The material was normal lung tissue next to the tumor, obtained at surgery. These receptors originate from a male donor with early-stage non-small cell lung cancer. Each CDR3 is given with its conserved first and last residue. The listing skips clone size in some rows; elsewhere it reads once, few, many or a size class.

TRBV6-4 | many | CASNVINEQFF
TRBV12-3/TRBV12-4 | many | CASSGGYNEKLFF
TRBV4-2 | many | CASSQDRSRHEQFF
TRBV10-1 | many | CASSESAAYEQYF
TRBV20-1 | many | CSVTQGVSYEQYF
TRBV20-1 | many | CSPDLRGNTEAFF
TRBV7-2 | many | CASSLAGLSTDTQYF
TRBV10-3 | NA | CAISDSSREQFF
TRBV19 | many | CASSWDRQETQYF
TRBV4-2 | many | CASSQVRTSGSKSADTQYF
TRBV7-9 | many | CASSLASGTYEQYF
TRBV7-9 | many | CASSRGQGQEGYTF
TRBV20-1 | many | CSTPGLTSYNEQFF
TRBV5-4 | many | CASSLPSDVEETQYF
TRBV7-2 | many | CASSSDRSSGNTIYF
TRBV12-3/TRBV12-4 | many | CASSPPGTGGGQPQHF
TRBV7-8 | many | CASSTRPGQSNEQFF
TRBV14 | many | CASGGTYNEQFF
TRBV7-6 | many | CASSLSGTSYEQYF
TRBV7-2 | many | CASSLVFGGGTEAFF
TRBV6-1 | many | CASSEGGNWYGYTF
TRBV20-1 | many | CSARDSPRSARPYNEQFF